This TCR beta chain derives from a study of blood T cell repertoires in COVID-19. About the study: The United States, Italy and Spain provided the acute and convalescent COVID-19 samples. PBMCs, B-cell-depleted T cells, or T cells were the source of the cDNA or gDNA that made up the material.

Trimming left V 2 bases short and J 5 bases short, with 18 bases between. This CDR3 spans 16 amino acids. Germline V lookup: CDR1 KGHSH, CDR2 LQKENI. Original processing methods: Nucleated cell number was recorded as an estimate derived from reference gene primer amplification. TCRdb's copy holds only in-frame clones and misses some; the assay was immunoSEQ multiplex PCR. Clone size and the V and J calls come from that table; the DNA yielded D and trimming. Altogether roughly 100,000 clones are present, about 89% being singletons, with the ten largest covering about 5.1%. Sample: peripheral blood. The sequence derives from a human donor in a cohort sampled during active COVID-19. The chain combines TRBV18 with TRBJ2-5; weak D call: TRBD1 (6 bases). CDR3 sequence reads: CASSPVTVRGGETQYF. The CDR3 DNA reads as TGTGCCAGCTCACCAGTAACAGTCAGGGGCGGTGAGACCCAGTACTTC.